The 11 T cell receptor beta chains presented below share a single source sample, sequenced in a study of blood T cell repertoires in COVID-19. Libraries were prepared by immunoSEQ multiplex PCR; TCRdb keeps only in-frame clonotypes and omits some of them. The sample yields about 100,000 clones, about 79% seen once. The sample consisted of peripheral blood. All receptors derive from an elderly woman with active or convalescent COVID-19.

The gene calls are TRBV6-5 and TRBJ2-3; 7 positions match TRBD1. The CDR3 loop spans 14 amino acids. The germline CDR1 and CDR2 sequences are MNHEY and SVGAGI. Trimming at V came to 6 bases and at J to 2 bases, leaving 5 bases not matched to a gene. CDR3 in amino acids: CASRPGTATDTQYF. DNA for the CDR3: TGTGCCAGCAGACCCGGGACAGCCACAGATACGCAGTATTTT.

This chain joins TRBV28 and TRBJ1-2; 11 bases fit TRBD1. The germline CDR1 and CDR2 sequences are MDHEN and SYDVKM. This CDR3 is 14 amino acids long. The J segment lost 4 bases and the V segment lost 4 bases, leaving 2 bases of the junction unmatched. CDR3 sequence: CASSWTGGFYGYTF. The DNA of the CDR3 is TGTGCCAGCAGTTGGACAGGGGGCTTCTATGGCTACACCTTC.

The chain links TRBV5-1 to TRBJ2-4, with D maybe TRBD1 (6 bases). Trimming took off 1 base at V and 7 bases at J, with 15 bases between the two ends. Germline lookup yields CDR1 SGHRS and CDR2 YFSETQ. The CDR3 has 15 residues. In DNA, the CDR3 is TGCGCCAGCAGCTTGTTGGCAGGGGAGATGAACATTCAGTACTTC. This translates into CASSLLAGEMNIQYF.

The gene calls are TRBV5-6 and TRBJ1-2; TRBD1 matches 9 bases. Germline V gives CDR1 SGHDT, CDR2 YYEEEE. The trim removed 4 bases at V and 7 bases at J, leaving 14 bases unmatched. This CDR3 has 16 residues. Here the CDR3 reads CASSPGTGSSAGGYTF. In DNA, the CDR3 is TGTGCCAGCAGCCCCGGGACAGGGTCTTCGGCCGGTGGCTACACCTTC.

This chain links TRBV7-8 with TRBJ2-1; 10 bases are shared with TRBD2. This CDR3 has 15 amino acids. Looked up from germline, CDR1 is SGHVS and CDR2 is FQNEAQ. V shed 2 bases, J shed 6 bases, and the junction held 4 bases outside the gene matches. In nucleotides, the CDR3 is TGTGCCAGCAGCTTAAGGGCTAGCGGGAGCAATGAGCAGTTCTTC. This sequence encodes CASSLRASGSNEQFF.

The rearrangement joins TRBV27 to TRBJ1-4, with 7 positions matching TRBD1. Germline CDR1 MNHEY, CDR2 SMNVEV (reference sequence). V gave up 6 bases and J gave up 8 bases; unmatched junction bases: 6. This CDR3 has 13 residues. The CDR3 DNA reads TGTGCCAGCAGCGAGGGGGCAGGAGAAAAACTGTTTTTT. Translation gives CASSEGAGEKLFF.

This clone was seen only a few times. This chain connects TRBV7-9 to TRBJ2-1; 9 nucleotides match TRBD1. The CDR3 has 14 amino acids. The V and J ends lost 7 bases and 4 bases, in that order; junction bases with no gene match: 5. The germline V gene encodes CDR1 SEHNR and CDR2 FQNEAQ (reference sequence). The CDR3 spells CASTPGQGYNEQFF. The CDR3 region has the DNA TGTGCCAGCACTCCGGGACAGGGATACAATGAGCAGTTCTTC.

The chain uses TRBV10-3 and TRBJ2-2, with D possibly matching TRBD1 (6 bases). The CDR3 loop spans 16 amino acids. CDR1 is ENHRY and CDR2 is SYGVKD in the germline V gene. Deletions cut 6 bases from V and 6 bases from J, with 20 bases between. The CDR3 DNA is TGTGCCATCAGCCTCCGGGACACGGTAAATTCCGGGGAGCTGTTTTTT. Translation: CAISLRDTVNSGELFF.

The rearrangement joins TRBV29-1 to TRBJ1-1; D ambiguous. The V gene lost 4 bases and the J gene lost 1 base, with 13 bases spanning the gap. CDR3 length: 14 residues. Germline V gene sequence: CDR1 SQVTM, CDR2 ANQGSEA. The CDR3, as DNA: TGCAGCGTTGGATTTCGGACTGGGAACACTGAAGCTTTCTTT. It yields the protein CSVGFRTGNTEAFF.

CDR3 in DNA: TGTGCCAGCTCACCTGAACAGCAAGCTAACTATGGCTACACCTTC. Translated: CASSPEQQANYGYTF. The chain employs TRBV18 and TRBJ1-2; D uncertain. Trimming shortened V by 3 bases and J by 0 bases, and 11 bases separated the two germline ends. CDR1 is KGHSH, CDR2 LQKENI, per germline. The length of the CDR3 is 15 residues.

This chain connects TRBV28 to TRBJ2-7; 7 bases are shared with TRBD1. The CDR3 has 13 amino acids. From germline, CDR1 is MDHEN and CDR2 SYDVKM. V trimming: 5 bases; J trimming: 3 bases; junction bases outside the gene matches: 4. DNA for the CDR3: TGTGCCAGCAGTGCGACAGGGCGCTACGAGCAGTACTTC. Translated: CASSATGRYEQYF.